This T cell receptor (beta chain) is drawn from a study of shared clonotypes between healthy human individuals. Sorted-subset replicate PCRs used around 0.2 ug DNA, some 30,000 T cell genomes. Some clones are missing from TCRdb's copy, which holds only in-frame ones; the method was immunoSEQ multiplex PCR. The table records around 510,000 clones, roughly 95% of them present only once. Germline V gene data show CDR1 as GTSNPN and CDR2 as SVGIG (reference sequence). Deletions cut 0 bases from V and 4 bases from J, with 9 bases between. This CDR3 is built from 14 residues. The chain uses TRBV30 and TRBJ2-2; D call uncertain. The clonotype originates from a woman aged 30 to 39 in good health. Sequencing was done on a sample of naive CD4+ T cells sorted from blood. The subset was: CD45RA+ positively selected. The chain's CDR3 is CAWSVLPGTGELFF. The CDR3 DNA reads TGTGCCTGGAGTGTGCTCCCGGGCACCGGGGAGCTGTTTTTT.